This T cell receptor (beta chain) was recovered during a study of Tregs in tolerant kidney transplant recipients. The germline gives CDR1 MGHRA, CDR2 YSYEKL. The CDR3 contains 17 residues. V was trimmed by 1 base and J by 2 bases, leaving 17 bases between them. About this clone itself: The antigen is unknown.

Thawed PBMCs were FACS-sorted into unstimulated CD4+CD25+CD127- regulatory T cells, CD4+CD25- non-regulatory cells, CD4 and CD8 cells. Study-wide findings and caveats: The most relevant donor-specific Treg TCRbeta repertoire apparently came from expansion with activated donor B cells. Findings come from small patient numbers and require larger validation.

Measured with immunoSEQ multiplex PCR; TCRdb has only the in-frame clones, and not every one. The sample consists of roughly 250,000 clones, 84% of them appearing once. Sample: CD4+ T cells from blood. The receptor comes from a human donor in good health. J is TRBJ1-1 and V is TRBV4-1; TRBD1 is a possible D gene (6 bases). The CDR3 protein is CASSQAPGVGGNTEAFF. The CDR3 region has the DNA TGCGCCAGCAGCCAAGCCCCGGGGGTAGGGGGAAACACTGAAGCTTTCTTT.